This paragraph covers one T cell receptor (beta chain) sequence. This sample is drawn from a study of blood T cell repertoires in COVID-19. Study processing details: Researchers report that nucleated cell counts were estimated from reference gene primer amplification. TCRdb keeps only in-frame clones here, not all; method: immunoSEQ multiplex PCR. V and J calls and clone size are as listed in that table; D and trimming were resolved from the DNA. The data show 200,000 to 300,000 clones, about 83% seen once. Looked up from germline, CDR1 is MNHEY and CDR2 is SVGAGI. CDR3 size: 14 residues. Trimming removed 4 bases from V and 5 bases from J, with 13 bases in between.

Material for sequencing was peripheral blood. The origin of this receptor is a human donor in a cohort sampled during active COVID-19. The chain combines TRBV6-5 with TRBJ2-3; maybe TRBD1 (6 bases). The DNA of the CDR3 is TGTGCCAGCAGTTTGAGGGGGAGCCGAGATACGCAGTATTTT. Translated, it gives CASSLRGSRDTQYF.